This TCR beta chain came from a study of T cell repertoires in cytomegalovirus infection (dated 2019 in TCRdb). About the study as a whole: The HLA type of each donor mattered for the analysis, because public TCR beta signatures pointed to carriage of CMV infection along with the matching HLA type. The paper as a whole reports these results and caveats: Cumulative frequency of public TCR beta family members discriminated carriers of CMV infection plus the relevant HLA type in this cohort and an independent approximately 340-donor cohort. The ex vivo response was dominated by HLA-C-restricted CMV-specific TCR beta clonotypes, which also provided the single most frequent clonotype in two of eight donors.

Points on this clonotype: This receptor's antigen is unknown. It has no much larger one-base neighbor in the sample; base qualities were not kept.

Including the terminal cysteine and phenylalanine, the CDR3 comprises 15 residues. The entry retains the CDR3 DNA only, 45 bases that are in frame from base 1. V is pared back by 4 bases and J by 5 bases, with 19 bases lying between the germline termini. Based on the germline V gene, the CDR1 and CDR2 sequences are SGDLS and YYNGEE. Sequenced using an Illumina HiSeq 1500. TCRdb trimmed public reads at Q25 via fastp, called clones via MiXCR and kept in-frame beta chains. Identical CDR3 protein sequences are pooled into one entry, listed with their most common genes and DNA. This sample gives over 200,000 distinct CDR3 sequences in total; roughly 13% of them show up just once. The ten biggest clones cover around 9.5% of the sample.

Sequencing was performed on PBMCs. The V and J genes are TRBV9 and TRBJ2-7, with a weak D call of TRBD2 (7 bases match). The sequence was obtained from a human donor in good health (CMV status not recorded). Some clones in this sample may be carry-over from other donors' samples. This receptor carries the CDR3 CASSSRGDTLHEQYF. The DNA sequence follows: TGTGCCAGCAGCTCTCGGGGGGACACGCTCCACGAGCAGTACTTC.